A single sample is the source of the 14 T cell receptor beta chains below, sequenced in a study of T-cell reconstitution after alpha-beta-depleted transplantation in children. Preparation of the TCRbeta library was carried out with unique molecular identifiers. From the PCR reads, TCRdb called clonotypes with MiXCR, one entry per CDR3 protein. The sample has about a million distinct CDR3 sequences, around 30% seen once; the top ten hold 28%. Sequences were derived from PBMCs, mostly from graft donor cells, sampled 360 days after TCRalphabeta/CD19-depleted stem cell transplant. The receptors come from a boy in the first two years of life who had a stem cell transplant for SCID, so the T cells may come from the graft donor.

The chain carries TRBV6-5 and TRBJ1-1; perhaps TRBD1 as D (6 bases). Trimming took off 4 bases at V and 4 bases at J, with 13 bases between the two ends. The germline V gene encodes CDR1 MNHEY and CDR2 SVGAGI. The CDR3 runs 14 residues. The CDR3 bases are TGTGCCAGCAGTTCTGGGGGCAAGAGCACTGAAGCTTTCTTT. Its translation: CASSSGGKSTEAFF.

This clonotype has only a few counts. V usage is TRBV9 and J usage is TRBJ2-1; D unclear. The germline V gene has CDR1 SGDLS and CDR2 YYNGEE. The CDR3 has 13 amino acids. Between the trimmed V and J ends, which lost 0 bases and 9 bases, there was a span of 10 bases. The CDR3, as DNA: TGTGCCAGCAGCGTAGTAGAATCGGGTGAGCAGTTCTTC. Protein: CASSVVESGEQFF.

This rearrangement joins TRBV18 to TRBJ2-1, with 11 bases aligning to TRBD2. The J segment lost 4 bases and the V segment lost 2 bases, leaving 4 bases of the junction unmatched. The V gene's germline CDR1 is KGHSH and CDR2 LQKENI. The CDR3 consists of 16 residues. This CDR3 reads CASSPKASGGYNEQFF. As DNA, the CDR3 is TGTGCCAGCTCACCAAAGGCTAGCGGGGGGTACAATGAGCAGTTCTTC.

The chain employs TRBV7-9 and TRBJ2-2; TRBD1 agrees at 7 bases. Germline V gene sequence: CDR1 SEHNR, CDR2 FQNEAQ (reference sequence). V gave up 5 bases and J gave up 3 bases; unmatched junction bases: 6. The CDR3 is 15 amino acids. The CDR3 DNA sequence: TGTGCCAGCAGCCTCACAGGGGTTGACACCGGGGAGCTGTTTTTT. Translating it yields CASSLTGVDTGELFF. The full variable domain, with the rest looked up from reference TRBV7-9 and TRBJ2-2, is DTGVSQNPRHKITKRGQNVTFRCDPISEHNRLYWYRQTLGQGPEFLTYFQNEAQLEKSRLLSDRFSAERPKGSFSTLEIQRTEQGDSAMYLCASSLTGVDTGELFFGEGSRLTVL.

This clonotype was picked up a small number of times. The chain recombines TRBV6-1 with TRBJ2-6; D perhaps matches TRBD1 (5 bases). Trimming stripped 7 bases from V and 0 bases from J, with 13 bases between. Germline V CDR1 and CDR2: MNHNS, SASEGT. The CDR3 length is 16 residues. CDR3 protein: CASMRQGHSGANVLTF. The CDR3 nucleotides read TGTGCCAGCATGAGGCAGGGCCACTCTGGGGCCAACGTCCTGACTTTC.

J is TRBJ2-1 and V is TRBV20-1; D might be TRBD2 (5 bases). CDR1 is DFQATT and CDR2 is SNEGSKA in the germline V gene (reference sequence). V was clipped by 5 bases and J by 7 bases, with 15 bases between them. This CDR3 has 13 residues. The CDR3 is CSAPRPGGNEQFF. CDR3 nucleotides: TGCAGTGCTCCTCGACCGGGCGGGAATGAGCAGTTCTTC.

This clonotype was found a few times. This chain uses TRBV20-1 with TRBJ2-3, with 9 bases fitting TRBD1. The trim removed 5 bases at V and 3 bases at J, leaving 9 bases unmatched. CDR3 length equals 15 residues. Germline assignment: CDR1 DFQATT and CDR2 SNEGSKA (reference sequence). This CDR3 is CSASPGTGITDTQYF. The CDR3 nucleotides are TGCAGTGCTTCTCCCGGGACAGGGATAACAGATACGCAGTATTTT.

In this sample, this clonotype turned up a few times. The V gene is TRBV29-1, the J gene TRBJ2-1; 9 nucleotides line up with TRBD1. CDR1 SQVTM and CDR2 ANQGSEA come from the germline V gene. V lost 8 bases to trimming and J lost 6 bases; unmatched junction nucleotides: 14. CDR3 length: 15 amino acids. CDR3 nucleotide sequence: TGCAGCCCAGCGAGACTCGGGACAGGGAGCAATGAGCAGTTCTTC. It yields the protein CSPARLGTGSNEQFF.

This clonotype was observed a single time. The chain carries TRBV2 and TRBJ2-7; 11 bases align to TRBD2. The V gene end was trimmed by 7 bases and the J gene end by 4 bases; junction bases not matched to a gene: 15. CDR3 size: 17 residues. The V gene's germline CDR1 is SNHLY and CDR2 FYNNEI. This CDR3 is CASTQNLLAGDRYEQYF. The CDR3 DNA sequence: TGTGCCAGCACCCAGAACCTACTAGCGGGGGACCGTTACGAGCAGTACTTC.

The J gene is TRBJ1-2, the V gene TRBV6-6; the D is unclear. Germline V CDR1 and CDR2: MNHNY, SVGAGI (reference sequence). This CDR3 comprises 13 residues. V dropped 2 bases and J dropped 8 bases, with 12 bases sitting between them. The CDR3 DNA is TGTGCCAGCAGTTACCCGTTTATTTGGGGCTACACCTTC. Protein sequence: CASSYPFIWGYTF.

This clonotype appeared a single time. This rearrangement joins TRBV30 to TRBJ2-7; 8 bases are a match to TRBD1. The germline V gene encodes CDR1 GTSNPN and CDR2 SVGIG (reference sequence). V lost 5 bases and J lost 2; bases outside the gene matches: 5. The CDR3 covers 13 residues. CDR3 residues: CAWAGTGAYEQYF. CDR3 bases: TGTGCCTGGGCCGGGACAGGAGCCTACGAGCAGTACTTC. The entire variable domain, with the rest obtained from reference TRBV30 and TRBJ2-7, is as follows: SQTIHQWPATLVQPVGSPLSLECTVEGTSNPNLYWYRQAAGRGLQLLFYSVGIGQISSEVPQNLSASRPQDRQFILSSKKLLLSDSGFYLCAWAGTGAYEQYFGPGTRLTVT.

The chain couples TRBV9 to TRBJ2-2, with no clear D. The V and J ends lost 3 bases and 1 base respectively, with 16 bases between them. The CDR3 is 17 amino acids. Germline V lookup: CDR1 SGDLS, CDR2 YYNGEE. The CDR3 protein is CASSAPTRTKNTGELFF. In nucleotides, the CDR3 is TGTGCCAGCAGCGCTCCCACCCGGACCAAGAACACCGGGGAGCTGTTTTTT.

This clonotype has a count of ten or more. The rearrangement joins TRBV12-3 or TRBV12-4 to TRBJ2-3; D possibly corresponds to TRBD2 (7 bases). Trimming removed 1 base from V and 6 bases from J, with 14 bases in between. The CDR3 totals 15 residues. The CDR3, as DNA: TGTGCCAGCAGTTTAGTAGGGGGGGTGGTGGATACGCAGTATTTT. Amino acid sequence: CASSLVGGVVDTQYF.

This clonotype has just a few counts. This chain joins TRBV3-1 and TRBJ2-7; a weak D match, TRBD2 (5 bases). The germline V and J ends were trimmed by 4 bases and 3 bases, with 13 bases remaining between them. The germline CDR1 and CDR2 sequences are LGHDT and YNNKEL (reference sequence). The CDR3 runs to 14 residues. CDR3 in DNA: TGTGCCAGCAGCCCCGAAGGAGGCGGCTACGAGCAGTACTTC. This encodes CASSPEGGGYEQYF.